This TCR beta chain appears in the sequencing data of a study of human T cells and chemical hapten exposure. On the study more broadly: Diphenylcyclopropenone, dosed weekly to the scalp, was given to patients throughout the approximately 25-week study.

Noted time point: pre-sensitization, week 0. Indicated treatment: therapeutic diphenylcyclopropenone sensitization with weekly scalp DPC. TCRdb re-derived calls from the RACE reads in MiXCR, one entry per CDR3 protein. The repertoire holds under 300,000 distinct CDR3 sequences, 7% to 10% seen once, with about 2.5% in the top ten. This clonotype appeared a few times. The length of the CDR3 is 15 residues. The ends lost 3 bases at V and 4 bases at J; junction bases unmatched: 7. The sample here was whole blood, taken in connection with sensitization to the hapten diphenylcyclopropenone (DPC). This receptor was taken from a woman aged 40 to 50 with alopecia areata. Some clones in this sample may be carry-over from other donors' samples. The genes are TRBV12-3 or TRBV12-4 and TRBJ2-3; 7 bases agree with TRBD2. DNA for the CDR3: TGTGCCAGCAGTTTCGGTGCGGGAGTAGCAGATACGCAGTATTTT. Amino acids: CASSFGAGVADTQYF.